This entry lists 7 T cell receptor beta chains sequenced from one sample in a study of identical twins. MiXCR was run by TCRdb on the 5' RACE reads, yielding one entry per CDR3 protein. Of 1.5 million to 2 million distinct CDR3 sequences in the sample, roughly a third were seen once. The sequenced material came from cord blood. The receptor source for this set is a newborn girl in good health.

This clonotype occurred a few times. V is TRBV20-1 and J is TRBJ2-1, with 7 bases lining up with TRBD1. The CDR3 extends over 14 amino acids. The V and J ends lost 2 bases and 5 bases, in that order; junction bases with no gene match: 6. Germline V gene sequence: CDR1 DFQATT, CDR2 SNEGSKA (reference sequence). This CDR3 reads CSARPGTDHNEQFF. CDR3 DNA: TGCAGTGCTAGACCCGGGACAGACCACAATGAGCAGTTCTTC.

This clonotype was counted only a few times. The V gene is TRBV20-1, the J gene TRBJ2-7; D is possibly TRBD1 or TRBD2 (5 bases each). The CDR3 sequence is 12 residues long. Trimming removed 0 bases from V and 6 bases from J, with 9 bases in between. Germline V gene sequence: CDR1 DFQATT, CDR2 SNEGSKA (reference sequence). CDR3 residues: CSARDLGTEQYF. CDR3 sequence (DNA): TGCAGTGCTAGAGATTTGGGGACCGAGCAGTACTTC.

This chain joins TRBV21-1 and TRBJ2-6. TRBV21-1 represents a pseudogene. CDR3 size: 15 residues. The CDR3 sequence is CASSNWFSGANVLTF. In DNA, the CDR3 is TGTGCCAGCAGCAATTGGTTCTCTGGGGCCAACGTCCTGACTTTC.

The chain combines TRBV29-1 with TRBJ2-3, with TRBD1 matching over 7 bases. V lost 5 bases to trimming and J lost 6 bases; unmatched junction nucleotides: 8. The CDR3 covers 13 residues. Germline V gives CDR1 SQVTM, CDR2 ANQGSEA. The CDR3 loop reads CSVSTGAGDTQYF. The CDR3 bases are TGCAGCGTTTCTACAGGGGCCGGGGATACGCAGTATTTT.

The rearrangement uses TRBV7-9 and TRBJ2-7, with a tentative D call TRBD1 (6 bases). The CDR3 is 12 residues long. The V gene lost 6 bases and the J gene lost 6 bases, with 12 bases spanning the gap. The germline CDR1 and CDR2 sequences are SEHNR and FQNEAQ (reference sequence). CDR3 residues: CASRLQGTEQYF. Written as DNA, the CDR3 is TGTGCCAGCAGATTACAGGGAACCGAGCAGTACTTC.

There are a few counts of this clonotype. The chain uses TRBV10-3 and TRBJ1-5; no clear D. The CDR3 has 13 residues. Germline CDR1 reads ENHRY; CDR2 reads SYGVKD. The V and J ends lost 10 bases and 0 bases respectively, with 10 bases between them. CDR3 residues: CATSDASNQPQHF. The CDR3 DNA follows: TGTGCCACCTCTGACGCTAGCAATCAGCCCCAGCATTTT.

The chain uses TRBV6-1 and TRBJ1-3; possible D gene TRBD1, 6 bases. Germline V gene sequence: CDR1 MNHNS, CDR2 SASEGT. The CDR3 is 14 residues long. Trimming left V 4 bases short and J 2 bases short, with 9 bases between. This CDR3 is CASSAAGAGNTIYF. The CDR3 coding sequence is TGTGCCAGCAGTGCTGCAGGGGCTGGAAACACCATATATTTT.